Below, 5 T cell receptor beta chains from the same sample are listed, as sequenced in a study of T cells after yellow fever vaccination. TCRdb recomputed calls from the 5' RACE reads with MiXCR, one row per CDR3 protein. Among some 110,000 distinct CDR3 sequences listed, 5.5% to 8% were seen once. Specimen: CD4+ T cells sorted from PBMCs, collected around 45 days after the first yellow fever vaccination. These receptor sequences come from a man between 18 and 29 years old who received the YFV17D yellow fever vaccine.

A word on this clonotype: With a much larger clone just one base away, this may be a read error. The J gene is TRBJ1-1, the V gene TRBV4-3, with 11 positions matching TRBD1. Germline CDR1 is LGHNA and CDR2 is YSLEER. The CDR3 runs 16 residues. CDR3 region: CTSSQDWTGGNTEAFF. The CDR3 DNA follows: TGCACCAGCAGCCAAGATTGGACAGGGGGCAACACTGAAGCTTTCTTT.

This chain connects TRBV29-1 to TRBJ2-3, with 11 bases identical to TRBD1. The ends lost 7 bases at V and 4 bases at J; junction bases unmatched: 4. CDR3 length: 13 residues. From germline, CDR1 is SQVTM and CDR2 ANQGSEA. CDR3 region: CSADRGQADTQYF. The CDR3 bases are TGCAGCGCGGACAGGGGGCAGGCAGATACGCAGTATTTT.

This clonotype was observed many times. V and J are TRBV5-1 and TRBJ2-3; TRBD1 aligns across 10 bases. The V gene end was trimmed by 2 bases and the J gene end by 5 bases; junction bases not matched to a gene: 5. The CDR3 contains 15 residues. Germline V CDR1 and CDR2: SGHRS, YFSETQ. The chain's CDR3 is CASSLWTGGRDTQYF. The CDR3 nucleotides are TGCGCCAGCAGCTTATGGACAGGGGGGAGAGATACGCAGTATTTT.

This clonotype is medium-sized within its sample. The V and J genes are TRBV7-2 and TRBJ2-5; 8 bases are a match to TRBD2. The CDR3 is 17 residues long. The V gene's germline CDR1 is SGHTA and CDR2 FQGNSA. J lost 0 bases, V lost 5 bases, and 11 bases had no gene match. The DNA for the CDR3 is TGTGCCAGCAGCCCCCGGGGAGGCGGGGGGTACCAAGAGACCCAGTACTTC. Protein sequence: CASSPRGGGGYQETQYF. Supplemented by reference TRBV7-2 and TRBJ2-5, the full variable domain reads GAGVSQSPSNKVTEKGKDVELRCDPISGHTALYWYRQSLGQGLEFLIYFQGNSAPDKSGLPSDRFSAERTGGSVSTLTIQRTQQEDSAVYLCASSPRGGGGYQETQYFGPGTRLLVL.

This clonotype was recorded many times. The CDR3: CASSWGPNEKLFF. The DNA for the CDR3 is TGTGCCAGCAGTTGGGGACCTAATGAAAAACTGTTTTTT. The genes are TRBV27 and TRBJ1-4; a possible D gene is TRBD1 (5 bases). Trimming shortened V by 4 bases and J by 3 bases, and 6 bases separated the two germline ends. This CDR3 comprises 13 residues. CDR1 is MNHEY and CDR2 is SMNVEV in the germline V gene (reference sequence). The full variable domain, completed using reference TRBV27 and TRBJ1-4, is EAQVTQNPRYLITVTGKKLTVTCSQNMNHEYMSWYRQDPGLGLRQIYYSMNVEVTDKGDVPEGYKVSRKEKRNFPLILESPSPNQTSLYFCASSWGPNEKLFFGSGTQLSVL.